The clone carrying this T cell receptor (beta chain) occurred once. Its target is unknown. This sample was included in a study of OX40 agonist ivuxolimab in advanced cancers. The assay was immunoSEQ multiplex PCR, and TCRdb's table has in-frame clones only and misses some. This table has under 95,000 clones, roughly nine tenths appearing once. General study points: Relative to CD4+, CD8+ T cells held more expanded clones on average.

The trim removed 4 bases at V and 7 bases at J, leaving 11 bases unmatched. CDR3 length: 15 residues. CDR1 is SGHRS and CDR2 is YFSETQ in the germline V gene. The sequence came from an adult with an advanced solid tumor such as melanoma, head and neck, liver or kidney cancer. The source was CD4+ or CD8+ T cells sorted from blood, collected in a trial of the OX40 agonist ivuxolimab. This sequence joins TRBV5-1 and TRBJ1-5, with 7 bases aligning to TRBD1. Here the CDR3 reads CASSPTGESGQPQHF. The CDR3 DNA is TGCGCCAGCAGCCCCACAGGGGAATCGGGGCAGCCCCAGCATTTT.